The rows below give T cell receptor beta chains drawn from one sample of a study of T cells in Graves' hyperthyroidism and ophthalmopathy. TCRdb reanalysed the multiplex PCR reads using MiXCR and keeps one entry per CDR3 protein. The sample has about 300,000 distinct CDR3 sequences, around 19% seen once. Sequenced: blood. The origin of the receptors is a man aged 50 or older with Graves' ophthalmopathy. Each CDR3 is given with its conserved first and last residue. The D gene is left open where the match is weak.

V gene	D gene	J gene	CDR3 protein
TRBV19	TRBD1	TRBJ1-1	CASSSGQGPLNTEAFF
TRBV2	-	TRBJ1-5	CASSEIEFYSNQPQHF
TRBV14	-	TRBJ2-2	CASSQPPHRELFF
TRBV12-3/TRBV12-4	TRBD1	TRBJ2-1	CASSLYDGTGFEFF
TRBV11-1	TRBD2	TRBJ2-1	CASSFLAASGIRNEQFF
TRBV6-2/TRBV6-3	TRBD2	TRBJ2-1	CASSNAGTSGTIF
TRBV3-1	TRBD2	TRBJ2-7	CASSQPLAGGEQYEQYF
TRBV11-2	TRBD1	TRBJ1-5	CASSLGSTGNQPQHF
TRBV7-9	TRBD2	TRBJ2-1	CASSTRTSGTSYNEQFF
TRBV20-1	TRBD2	TRBJ2-2	CSAKSGMFGELFF
TRBV5-1	-	TRBJ1-6	CASSPTVNNSPLHF
TRBV30	-	TRBJ2-1	CAWSVGGEQFF
TRBV4-1	-	TRBJ2-2	CASSQSEGFTGELFF
TRBV20-1	TRBD1	TRBJ1-5	CSLKVGQETNQPQHF
TRBV6-2/TRBV6-3	TRBD2	TRBJ2-7	CASSPGRVVEQYF
TRBV3-1	-	TRBJ1-5	CASSRTQGSNQPQHF
TRBV20-1	-	TRBJ1-2	CSARDPDGGAGYGYTF
TRBV29-1	TRBD1	TRBJ2-3	CSVQGADTQYF
TRBV10-3	-	TRBJ2-7	CTISDEGGGQYF
TRBV20-1	TRBD2	TRBJ2-3	CSAQSSSGRGTDTQYF
TRBV6-2/TRBV6-3	TRBD2	TRBJ2-7	CASSYLGGYEQYF
TRBV30	-	TRBJ1-6	CAWSGRDSPLHF
TRBV20-1	-	TRBJ2-3	CSAWLDTQYF
TRBV12-3/TRBV12-4	TRBD2	TRBJ2-1	CASRLGGGLQTKEQFF
TRBV5-6	-	TRBJ2-2	CASSLVSWRDTGELFF
TRBV28	TRBD1	TRBJ1-2	CASSPRDRGRDGYTF
TRBV7-2	-	TRBJ1-5	CASSSFGGNQPQHF